This T cell receptor (beta chain) was found in a study of T-cell memory formation after mild COVID-19. Background on the study: TCR clusters showed largely donor specificity.

The study's findings and limits: Contracting clones from day 15 to 85 showed balanced CD4/CD8; later expanders favored CD4+. Researchers report contracting CD4+ clones mostly in CM and EM, with CD8+ clones in EMRA.

Constant-segment primers and 5'RACE yielded cDNA libraries for TCR alpha and TCR beta, each carrying sample barcodes and UMIs. TCRdb passed the 5' RACE reads through MiXCR, listing each CDR3 protein once. The sample includes 100,000 to 150,000 distinct CDR3 sequences, 5% to 6.5% seen only once; the top ten take roughly 2%. This clonotype has at least ten counts. Antigen specificity is unknown. The CDR3 totals 13 residues. The V gene's germline CDR1 is DFQATT and CDR2 SNEGSKA (reference sequence). Trimming removed 6 bases at V and 5 bases at J, with 14 bases between. The V call is TRBV20-1, the J call TRBJ2-1; possible D gene TRBD2, 5 bases. The sequence derives from an adult woman who had mild COVID-19 (a few samples of this study predate the infection). Cell type and time point are not known. Sequencing was done on a sample of PBMCs or a T cell subset sorted from them (not recorded which). CDR3: CSADPLVNNEQFF. As DNA, the CDR3 is TGCAGTGCCGACCCACTAGTCAACAATGAGCAGTTCTTC.